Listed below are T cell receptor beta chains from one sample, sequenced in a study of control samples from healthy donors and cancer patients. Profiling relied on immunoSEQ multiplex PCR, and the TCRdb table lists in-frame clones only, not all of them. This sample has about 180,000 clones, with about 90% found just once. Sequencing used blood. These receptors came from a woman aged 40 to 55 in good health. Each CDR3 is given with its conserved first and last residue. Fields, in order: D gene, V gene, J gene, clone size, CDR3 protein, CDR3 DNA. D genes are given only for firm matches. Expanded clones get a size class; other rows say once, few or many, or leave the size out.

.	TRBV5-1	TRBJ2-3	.	CASSLDPDTQYF	TGCGCCAGCAGCTTGGATCCAGATACGCAGTATTTT
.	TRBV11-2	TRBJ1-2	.	CASRDTGGVGYTF	TGTGCCAGCAGGGACACTGGAGGGGTTGGCTACACCTTC
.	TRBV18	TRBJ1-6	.	CASHLGGLNSPLHF	TGTGCCAGCCACCTGGGGGGGCTTAATTCACCCCTCCACTTT
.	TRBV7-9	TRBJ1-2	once	CASTKEGGSGHTF	TGTGCCAGCACTAAGGAGGGTGGCTCTGGCCACACCTTC
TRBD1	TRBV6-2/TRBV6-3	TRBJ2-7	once	CASSWETGAYEQYF	TGTGCCAGCAGTTGGGAGACAGGGGCCTACGAGCAGTACTTC
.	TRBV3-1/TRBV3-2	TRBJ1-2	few	CASSPSIGMSYGYTF	TGTGCCAGCAGCCCGTCGATTGGAATGAGCTATGGCTACACCTTC
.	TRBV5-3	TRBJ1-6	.	CARTWPHPLHF	TGTGCCAGAACCTGGCCCCACCCCCTCCACTTT
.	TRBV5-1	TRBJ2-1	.	CASSGANHPYNEQFF	TGCGCCAGCAGTGGTGCCAATCATCCATACAATGAGCAGTTCTTC
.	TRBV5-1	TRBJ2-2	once	CASSLQYEAGELFF	TGCGCCAGCAGCCTTCAATATGAGGCCGGGGAGCTGTTTTTT
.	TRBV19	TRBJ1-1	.	CASSIRGAVEAFF	TGTGCCAGTAGTATTCGGGGGGCGGTTGAAGCTTTCTTT
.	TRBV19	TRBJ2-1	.	CASTLLGQPEQFF	TGTGCCAGTACCCTCCTCGGACAGCCTGAGCAGTTCTTC
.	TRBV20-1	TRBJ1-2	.	CSASQAGRGYTF	TGCAGTGCTAGTCAGGCAGGTCGAGGCTACACCTTC
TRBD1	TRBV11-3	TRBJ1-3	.	CASSSTGDSGNTIYF	TGTGCCAGCAGTTCAACAGGGGACTCTGGAAACACCATATATTTT
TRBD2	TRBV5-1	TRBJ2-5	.	CASSDGTIGETQYF	TGCGCCAGCAGCGACGGGACTATAGGGGAGACCCAGTACTTC
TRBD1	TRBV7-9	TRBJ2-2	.	CASSSGDRDTGELFF	TGTGCCAGCAGCTCAGGGGACAGGGACACCGGGGAGCTGTTTTTT
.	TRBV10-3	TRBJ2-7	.	CAISEPGATYEQYF	TGTGCCATCAGTGAACCGGGGGCGACCTACGAGCAGTACTTC
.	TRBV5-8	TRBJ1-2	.	CASSLVGQGYGYTF	TGTGCCAGCAGCTTGGTAGGGCAGGGCTATGGCTACACCTTC